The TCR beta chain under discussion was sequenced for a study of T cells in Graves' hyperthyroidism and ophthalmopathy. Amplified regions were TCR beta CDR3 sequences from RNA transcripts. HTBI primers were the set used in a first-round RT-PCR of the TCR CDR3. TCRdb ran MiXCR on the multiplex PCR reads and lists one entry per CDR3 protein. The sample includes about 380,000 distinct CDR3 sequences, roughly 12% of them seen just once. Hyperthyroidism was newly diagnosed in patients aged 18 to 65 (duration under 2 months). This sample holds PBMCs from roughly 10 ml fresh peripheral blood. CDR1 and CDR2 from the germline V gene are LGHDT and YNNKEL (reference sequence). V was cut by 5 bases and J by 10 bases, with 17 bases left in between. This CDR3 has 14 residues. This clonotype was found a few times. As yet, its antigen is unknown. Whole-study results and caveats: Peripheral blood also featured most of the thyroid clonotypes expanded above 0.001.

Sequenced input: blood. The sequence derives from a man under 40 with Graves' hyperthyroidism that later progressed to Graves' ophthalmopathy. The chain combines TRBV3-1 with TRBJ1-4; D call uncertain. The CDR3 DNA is TGTGCCAGCAGCGGCGGCCAAAGTGTTGGAAAACTGTTTTTT. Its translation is CASSGGQSVGKLFF.